This T cell receptor beta chain was identified in a study of CD8 T cells in ankylosing spondylitis. Findings and caveats of the study: Clones linked to disease, bearing a CD8+ phenotype, were relatively rare in peripheral blood. Seemingly distinctive of ankylosing spondylitis blood was a TCR beta motif formed by eight highly homologous variants.

TCRdb re-analysed the 5' RACE reads in MiXCR, keeping a single row per CDR3 protein. In the table there are under 250,000 distinct CDR3 sequences, roughly 10% of which are singletons. This clonotype was detected many times. What it binds is not known. The CDR3 spans 17 residues. Deletions cut 0 bases from V and 0 bases from J, with 15 bases between. CDR1 and CDR2 from the germline V gene are SGDLS and YYNGEE. Input material: blood, either unsorted or a sorted T cell fraction (not recorded which). This rearrangement joins TRBV9 to TRBJ1-2; D unclear. The receptor was isolated from a male donor with ankylosing spondylitis or in good health (not recorded which). The CDR3 region is CASSVGTETVPNYGYTF. CDR3 DNA sequence: TGTGCCAGCAGCGTAGGAACAGAAACCGTACCTAACTATGGCTACACCTTC.